The next 22 T cell receptor beta chains were all read from a single sample in a study of cytotoxic CD8 clonotypes in ibrutinib-treated CLL. Generated by immunoSEQ multiplex PCR, the TCRdb table keeps only in-frame clones and is missing some. The data contain about 86,000 clones, just over 85% of them singletons. The material sequenced was PBMCs, taken before ibrutinib treatment. The source is a human donor with chronic lymphocytic leukemia.

The chain combines TRBV28 with TRBJ2-3, with a weak D call TRBD2 (6 bases). V was shortened by 7 bases and J by 2 bases, with 16 bases between the two germline ends. Germline V gene data show CDR1 as MDHEN and CDR2 as SYDVKM. The CDR3 is 15 amino acids. Here the CDR3 reads CASIRSSDITDTQYF. In nucleotides, the CDR3 is TGTGCCAGCATCCGTTCTAGCGACATCACAGATACGCAGTATTTT.

The chain combines TRBV5-1 with TRBJ1-2; maybe TRBD1 (6 bases). The length of the CDR3 is 14 residues. CDR1 and CDR2 from the germline V gene are SGHRS and YFSETQ. V shed 0 bases and J shed 6 bases, with 12 bases lying between them. The CDR3 sequence: CASSLEEGGNGYTF. The CDR3 DNA sequence: TGCGCCAGCAGCTTGGAAGAGGGGGGAAATGGCTACACCTTC.

The chain has TRBV5-4 and TRBJ2-1, with 10 bases matching TRBD1. The CDR3 is made up of 16 amino acids. The ends lost 3 bases at V and 7 bases at J; junction bases unmatched: 10. Germline V gives CDR1 SGHNT, CDR2 YYREEE (reference sequence). The DNA of the CDR3 is TGTGCCAGCAGCTCTTACGGGACAGGGGTTGAAAATGAGCAGTTCTTC. It yields the protein CASSSYGTGVENEQFF.

The chain combines TRBV25-1 with TRBJ1-6; no definite D call. The V end was cut by 4 bases, the J end by 0 bases, with 7 bases between. CDR1 is MGHDK, CDR2 SYGVNS, per germline. The CDR3 extends over 15 amino acids. CDR3: CASSAPYSYNSPLHF. In DNA, the CDR3 is TGTGCCAGCAGTGCTCCCTACTCCTATAATTCACCCCTCCACTTT. Full variable domain (outside the CDR3, taken from reference TRBV25-1 and TRBJ1-6): EADIYQTPRYLVIGTGKKITLECSQTMGHDKMYWYQQDPGMELHLIHYSYGVNSTEKGDLSSESTVSRIRTEHFPLTLESARPSHTSQYLCASSAPYSYNSPLHFGNGTRLTVT.

This chain joins TRBV5-1 and TRBJ1-1; D might be TRBD1 (5 bases). Trimming stripped 7 bases from V and 6 bases from J, with 16 bases between. Per germline, CDR1 SGHRS and CDR2 YFSETQ. This CDR3 is 13 amino acids long. The CDR3 sequence: CASGIGGNAEAFF. DNA for the CDR3: TGCGCCAGCGGCATCGGGGGTAACGCTGAAGCTTTCTTT.

The chain links TRBV6-6 to TRBJ2-5, with no clear D. Trimming removed 4 bases from V and 3 bases from J, with 15 bases in between. CDR3 size: 15 residues. Germline CDR1 and CDR2: MNHNY and SVGAGI (reference sequence). The CDR3 sequence: CASSLTRNTKETQYF. As DNA, the CDR3 is TGTGCCAGCAGTTTAACCCGGAACACCAAAGAGACCCAGTACTTC.

J is TRBJ2-7 and V is TRBV13, with TRBD2 as a possible D gene (5 bases). CDR1 is PRHDT and CDR2 is FYEKMQ in the germline V gene (reference sequence). Trimming stripped 5 bases from V and 3 bases from J, with 8 bases between. The CDR3 is 12 residues long. Here the CDR3 DNA reads TGTGCCAGCAGCCCGGGGAGCTACGAGCAGTACTTC. It encodes CASSPGSYEQYF.

This clone was seen a single time. The chain has TRBV7-9 and TRBJ2-7; 8 bases align to TRBD1. Losses at the gene ends were 4 bases for V and 4 bases for J; bases not matched to a gene: 6. Germline CDR1 is SEHNR and CDR2 is FQNEAQ (reference sequence). CDR3 length: 14 amino acids. The CDR3 protein is CASSSWDRSYEQYF. For the CDR3, the DNA is TGTGCCAGCAGCTCCTGGGACAGGAGTTACGAGCAGTACTTC.

The chain combines TRBV5-1 with TRBJ2-7; D may correspond to TRBD1 or TRBD2 (5 bases each). Germline assignment: CDR1 SGHRS and CDR2 YFSETQ. The CDR3 sequence is 14 residues long. The V and J ends lost 4 bases and 3 bases respectively, with 14 bases between them. CDR3 coding DNA: TGCGCCAGCAGCGCCCCGGGACGGAACTACGAGCAGTACTTC. It translates to CASSAPGRNYEQYF.

The CDR3 DNA reads TGTGCCACCAGCTACCGGGACAACCTGGACTATGGCTACACCTTC. It translates to CATSYRDNLDYGYTF. The V call is TRBV15, the J call TRBJ1-2; tentatively, D is TRBD1 (6 bases). V lost 5 bases to trimming and J lost 3 bases, with 16 bases between them. The CDR3 is made up of 15 amino acids. Germline V lookup: CDR1 LNHNV, CDR2 YYDKDF (reference sequence).

This clone was detected only a few times. The V call is TRBV19, the J call TRBJ2-3; the D gene is possibly TRBD2 (5 bases). Germline V lookup: CDR1 LNHDA, CDR2 SQIVND (reference sequence). The CDR3 runs to 14 residues. Deletions cut 4 bases from V and 2 bases from J, with 10 bases between. DNA of the CDR3: TGTGCCAGTAGTACTTGGACTGTCACAGATACGCAGTATTTT. Translation gives CASSTWTVTDTQYF.

This clone appeared a single time. This chain connects TRBV11-3 to TRBJ2-3, with D possibly matching TRBD2 (5 bases). The CDR3 runs to 14 residues. The germline gives CDR1 SGHNT, CDR2 YENEEA. Trimming took 1 base from V and 4 from J, leaving 9 bases between them. Here the CDR3 reads CASSLGGAPDTQYF. The CDR3 DNA is TGTGCCAGCAGCTTAGGGGGAGCCCCAGATACGCAGTATTTT.

For the CDR3, the DNA is TGTGCCATCAGTGAGGCCGACTATTACAATGAGCAGTTCTTC. It yields the protein CAISEADYYNEQFF. The V and J genes are TRBV10-3 and TRBJ2-1; D perhaps matches TRBD2 (5 bases). V was shortened by 2 bases and J by 4 bases, with 9 bases between the two germline ends. The CDR3 is 14 amino acids. Germline CDR1 and CDR2: ENHRY and SYGVKD.

The chain couples TRBV29-1 to TRBJ2-7; 7 bases agree with TRBD1. There are 13 residues in the CDR3. Germline V gene lookup returns CDR1 SQVTM and CDR2 ANQGSEA. V trimming: 6 bases; J trimming: 4 bases; junction bases outside the gene matches: 9. The CDR3 nucleotides are TGCAGCGTCACGGACAGGCTCCTTTACGAGCAGTACTTC. It specifies CSVTDRLLYEQYF.

The chain links TRBV2 to TRBJ2-7; D ambiguous. Trimming took 4 bases from V and 0 from J, leaving 10 bases between them. Germline values: CDR1 SNHLY, CDR2 FYNNEI. This CDR3 contains 14 residues. This chain's CDR3 is CASSGYRSSYEQYF. CDR3 sequence (DNA): TGTGCCAGCAGTGGGTACCGGAGCTCCTACGAGCAGTACTTC.

This chain uses TRBV9 with TRBJ1-2; a weak D match, TRBD1 (6 bases). CDR1 is SGDLS and CDR2 is YYNGEE in the germline V gene. This CDR3 comprises 13 residues. The ends were cut back, 8 bases at V and 5 bases at J, with 16 bases in the middle. CDR3 sequence (DNA): TGTGCCAGTTCCACGGGGGCGGGTTATGGCTACACCTTC. As protein: CASSTGAGYGYTF.

The chain has TRBV11-2 and TRBJ2-7; the D gene is possibly TRBD1 (5 bases). The V end was cut by 1 base, the J end by 2 bases, with 9 bases between. Germline V gene sequence: CDR1 SGHAT, CDR2 FQNNGV. The CDR3 length is 14 residues. The CDR3 DNA follows: TGTGCCAGCAGCTTAGCCCAGGGCCCCTACGAGCAGTACTTC. It specifies CASSLAQGPYEQYF.

The rearrangement uses TRBV5-1 and TRBJ2-7, with a possible D match to TRBD2 (6 bases). The CDR3 is 12 residues long. Per the germline V gene, CDR1 is SGHRS and CDR2 is YFSETQ. V shed 4 bases and J shed 4 bases, with 9 bases lying between them. DNA of the CDR3: TGCGCCAGCAGCCTTAGCGGTTACGAGCAGTACTTC. Translation: CASSLSGYEQYF.

The chain has TRBV7-8 and TRBJ2-7; a weak D match, TRBD1 (5 bases). Per the germline V gene, CDR1 is SGHVS and CDR2 is FQNEAQ. This CDR3 has 15 residues. Between the trimmed V and J ends, which lost 2 bases and 7 bases, there was a span of 18 bases. This chain's CDR3 is CASSLRADTTGEQYF. For the CDR3, the DNA is TGTGCCAGCAGCTTACGGGCGGACACCACTGGTGAGCAGTACTTC.

The V and J genes are TRBV29-1 and TRBJ1-5, with D possibly being TRBD1 (5 bases). Germline CDR1 reads SQVTM; CDR2 reads ANQGSEA. Trimming took 3 bases from V and 7 from J, leaving 10 bases between them. The CDR3 covers 12 residues. CDR3: CSVELGGQPQHF. The CDR3 coding sequence is TGCAGCGTTGAGCTGGGGGGGCAGCCCCAGCATTTT.

As to this clone: Other nucleotide sequences in the sample specify the same CDR3. This chain uses TRBV6-1 with TRBJ1-5; D gene ambiguous. This CDR3 spans 13 amino acids. Trimming removed 2 bases at V and 5 bases at J, with 7 bases between. Germline V lookup: CDR1 MNHNS, CDR2 SASEGT. The chain's CDR3 is CASSERWDQPQHF. The CDR3 DNA reads as TGTGCCAGCAGTGAAAGATGGGATCAGCCCCAGCATTTT.

The V call is TRBV5-1, the J call TRBJ2-7; 7 nucleotides line up with TRBD2. The V segment lost 4 bases and the J segment 3 bases; nucleotides outside the gene matches: 13. Germline CDR1 reads SGHRS; CDR2 reads YFSETQ. CDR3 length: 16 amino acids. CDR3 region: CASSLSASGYRYEQYF. CDR3 bases: TGCGCCAGCAGCCTGAGTGCTAGCGGTTATCGCTACGAGCAGTACTTC.